What follows describes a single TCR beta chain. Its specificity is unknown. The record originates from a study of cytomegalovirus exposure and HLA in healthy donors. Study-wide results and limits: Most TCR sequences showed up rarely, but some public TCRs showed up in many donors.

PCR amplification relied on 60 Vbeta primers (plus 13 Jbeta primers). Using immunoSEQ multiplex PCR, the repertoire was profiled, and TCRdb retains in-frame clones only, with some absent. The sample has tens of thousands of clones, roughly 89% seen once. The TCR comes from a boy younger than 18 in good health and CMV-seronegative. Input material: PBMCs.

The CDR3 DNA follows: TGTGCCAGCAGCTCCGGGTTGAGTCGCTATGGCTACACCTTC. It yields the protein CASSSGLSRYGYTF. J is TRBJ1-2 and V is TRBV5-6; no clear D gene. CDR3 length equals 14 residues. The germline gives CDR1 SGHDT, CDR2 YYEEEE. The V end was cut by 3 bases, the J end by 4 bases, with 13 bases between.